A selection of T cell receptor beta chains follows, all from one sample in a study of early stage breast cancer tumors. Libraries were prepared by immunoSEQ multiplex PCR; TCRdb keeps only in-frame clonotypes and omits some of them. The sample yields 25,000 to 35,000 clones, roughly four fifths seen once. Sequenced sample: breast tumor tissue. These receptors were taken from a person aged 30 to 39 with breast cancer. Each CDR3 is given with its conserved first and last residue. A D gene is named only where the DNA matches it firmly. Size values are once, few and many counts, or a class for expanded clones, and some rows have none.

.,TRBD2,TRBJ2-7,TRBV7-9,TGTGCCAGCAGCTTCATTTTCGGCGGGAGTGGGGACGAGCAGTACTTC,CASSFIFGGSGDEQYF
.,.,TRBJ2-5,TRBV5-4,TGTGCCAGCAGCTTGGGACGGACCCAAGAGACCCAGTACTTC,CASSLGRTQETQYF
.,TRBD1,TRBJ1-2,TRBV19,TGTGCCAGTAGTATCCCTCGGGAGGGGGCACGTGGCTACACCTTC,CASSIPREGARGYTF
.,TRBD2,TRBJ2-7,TRBV7-2,TGTGCCAGCAGCCCCGGACTAGCGGGAAACGAGCAGTACTTC,CASSPGLAGNEQYF
.,.,TRBJ2-7,TRBV6-6,TGTGCCAGCAGTCTAAGGGGGGGAGGGAGCTCCTACGAGCAGTACTTC,CASSLRGGGSSYEQYF
few,.,TRBJ2-7,TRBV6-1,TGTGCCAGCAGTGAAGCCGACGGGACAACCTACGAGCAGTACTTC,CASSEADGTTYEQYF
.,.,TRBJ1-1,TRBV14,TGTGCCAGCAGTTGGGGATTAAGGAACACTGAAGCTTTCTTT,CASSWGLRNTEAFF
.,.,TRBJ2-6,TRBV28,TGTGCCAGCAGTTTGGGGGGCTCTGGGGCCAACGTCCTGACTTTC,CASSLGGSGANVLTF
.,TRBD2,TRBJ2-2,TRBV19,TGTGCCAGTAGTATAGCGGGACTAGGTTACAACACCGGGGAGCTGTTTTTT,CASSIAGLGYNTGELFF
.,TRBD1,TRBJ2-5,TRBV7-3,TGTGCCAGCAGCCCTAGCCCAGGACAGGAAAAGACCCAGTACTTC,CASSPSPGQEKTQYF
.,.,TRBJ1-1,TRBV7-9,TGTGCCAGCAGCTCGGGGGGAGGGGACACTGAAGCTTTCTTT,CASSSGGGDTEAFF
.,TRBD1,TRBJ1-1,TRBV4-1,TGCGCCAGCAGCCACGGGACAGCAAGACCGAACACTGAAGCTTTCTTT,CASSHGTARPNTEAFF
once,TRBD2,TRBJ2-1,TRBV7-2,TGTGCCAGCAGACATGCACTAGCGGGGGTGGATGAGCAGTTCTTC,CASRHALAGVDEQFF
.,TRBD1,TRBJ2-7,TRBV6-1,TGTGCCAGCGTGGGACAGGGGGCAGCCTACGAGCAGTACTTC,CASVGQGAAYEQYF
few,.,TRBJ1-5,TRBV5-4,TGTGCCAGCAGCGAAGCGGCGGGGTACAATCAGCCCCAGCATTTT,CASSEAAGYNQPQHF
.,.,TRBJ1-1,TRBV27,TGTGCCAGCAGCCTTGGAGGAGTCGGGAGGACTGAAGCTTTCTTT,CASSLGGVGRTEAFF
.,.,TRBJ1-3,TRBV19,TGTGCCAGTAGTATAGCCTCGGCCGGGGCTGGAAACACCATATATTTT,CASSIASAGAGNTIYF
.,.,TRBJ1-3,TRBV6-1,TGTGCCAGCACCCCCTTAGGGAGAAACACCATATATTTT,CASTPLGRNTIYF
once,.,TRBJ2-5,TRBV4-2,TGTGCCAGCAGCCAAGGGTGGGGGCAAGAGACCCAGTACTTC,CASSQGWGQETQYF
.,TRBD1,TRBJ1-1,TRBV5-5,TGTGCCAGCACCAGGGGGGGAACTGAAGCTTTCTTT,CASTRGGTEAFF
.,.,TRBJ1-2,TRBV6-5,TGTGCCAGCAGGGACAGACAGGACACTAACTATGGCTACACCTTC,CASRDRQDTNYGYTF
once,.,TRBJ2-3,TRBV27,TGTGCCAGCAGTTCTAACAGAGTTTCTAGCACAGATACGCAGTATTTT,CASSSNRVSSTDTQYF
.,.,TRBJ2-7,TRBV7-2,TGTGCCAGCAGCTTAGACACGAACTCCTACGAGCAGTACTTC,CASSLDTNSYEQYF
.,.,TRBJ1-1,TRBV19,TGTGCCAGTAGCTCTCGGGGAGGTGGGAACACTGAAGCTTTCTTT,CASSSRGGGNTEAFF
.,.,TRBJ1-2,TRBV5-6,TGTGCCAGCAGCTTGGTGGACAGCGGTGGAGATAACTATGGCTACACCTTC,CASSLVDSGGDNYGYTF
.,.,TRBJ2-3,TRBV29-1,TGCAGCGTTGGCAAAGACAGCACAGATACGCAGTATTTT,CSVGKDSTDTQYF
.,TRBD1,TRBJ2-3,TRBV14,TGTGCCAGCAGCCAAGATAGGGGGCCAGCAGATACGCAGTATTTT,CASSQDRGPADTQYF
.,.,TRBJ2-3,TRBV11-2,TGTGCCAGCAGCTTAGATCGGGGCTCTCGGTTGGGTACAGATACGCAGTATTTT,CASSLDRGSRLGTDTQYF
.,.,TRBJ2-3,TRBV11-3,TGTGCCAGCAGCTTTTCTTCGCAGGGAGGTAGGGATACGCAGTATTTT,CASSFSSQGGRDTQYF
.,.,TRBJ1-1,TRBV19,TGTGCCAGCCAGGGATTGGACACTGAAGCTTTCTTT,CASQGLDTEAFF
once,.,TRBJ2-3,TRBV29-1,TGCAGTGGGGGGAGTGAAGATACGCAGTATTTT,CSGGSEDTQYF
.,.,TRBJ2-1,TRBV6-1,TGTGCCACCATCTCGGGCCTCCCCCCCAATGAGCAGTTCTTC,CATISGLPPNEQFF
.,TRBD1,TRBJ1-5,TRBV30,TGTGCCTGGAGTAAAAGGGACAGGAAATATCAGCCCCAGCATTTT,CAWSKRDRKYQPQHF
.,TRBD2,TRBJ2-3,TRBV18,TGTGCCAGCTCACCACTCTTTTCTAGCGGGAGTGGCACAGATACGCAGTATTTT,CASSPLFSSGSGTDTQYF
.,.,TRBJ1-1,TRBV19,TGTGCCAGTAAGACTCCGGGACGACAGAACACTGAAGCTTTCTTT,CASKTPGRQNTEAFF
.,.,TRBJ1-1,TRBV9,TGTGCCAGCAGCGTAGAGAAGGGGATGAACACTGAAGCTTTCTTT,CASSVEKGMNTEAFF
once,TRBD2,TRBJ2-5,TRBV20-1,TGCAGCGGACTAGGCCGAGAGACCCAGTACTTC,CSGLGRETQYF
.,TRBD2,TRBJ2-1,TRBV5-1,TGCGCCAGCAACCCGGGACTAGGATACCATGAGCAGTTCTTC,CASNPGLGYHEQFF
.,.,TRBJ2-3,TRBV30,TGTGCCTGGAGTGTACGGCGGGTAGACACAGATACGCAGTATTTT,CAWSVRRVDTDTQYF
once,TRBD2,TRBJ2-2,TRBV27,TGTGCCAGCAGTTCTCCGAGACTAGCGGGAGGGACCGGGGAGCTGTTTTTT,CASSSPRLAGGTGELFF
few,.,TRBJ1-5,TRBV19,TGTGCCAGTACTGAAAGACGGGGGAATCAGCCCCAGCATTTT,CASTERRGNQPQHF
.,.,TRBJ2-3,TRBV5-1,TGCGCCAGCAGCTTGACAACTGATACGCAGTATTTT,CASSLTTDTQYF